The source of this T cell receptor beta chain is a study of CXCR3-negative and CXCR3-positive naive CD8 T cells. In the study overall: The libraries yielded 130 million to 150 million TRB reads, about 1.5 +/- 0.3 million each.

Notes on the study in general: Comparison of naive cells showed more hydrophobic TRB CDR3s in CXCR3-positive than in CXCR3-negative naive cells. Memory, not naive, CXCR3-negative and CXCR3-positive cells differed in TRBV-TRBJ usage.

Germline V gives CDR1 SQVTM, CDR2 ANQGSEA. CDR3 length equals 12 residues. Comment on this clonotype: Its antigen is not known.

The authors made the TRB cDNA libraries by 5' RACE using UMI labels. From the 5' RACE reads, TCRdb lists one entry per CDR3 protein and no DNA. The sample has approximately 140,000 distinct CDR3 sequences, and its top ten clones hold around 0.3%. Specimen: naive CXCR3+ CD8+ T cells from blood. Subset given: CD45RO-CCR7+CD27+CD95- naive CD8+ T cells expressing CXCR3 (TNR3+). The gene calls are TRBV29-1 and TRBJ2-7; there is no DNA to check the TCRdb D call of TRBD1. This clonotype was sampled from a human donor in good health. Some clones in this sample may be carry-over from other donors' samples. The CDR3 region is CSVGDLSYEQYF.